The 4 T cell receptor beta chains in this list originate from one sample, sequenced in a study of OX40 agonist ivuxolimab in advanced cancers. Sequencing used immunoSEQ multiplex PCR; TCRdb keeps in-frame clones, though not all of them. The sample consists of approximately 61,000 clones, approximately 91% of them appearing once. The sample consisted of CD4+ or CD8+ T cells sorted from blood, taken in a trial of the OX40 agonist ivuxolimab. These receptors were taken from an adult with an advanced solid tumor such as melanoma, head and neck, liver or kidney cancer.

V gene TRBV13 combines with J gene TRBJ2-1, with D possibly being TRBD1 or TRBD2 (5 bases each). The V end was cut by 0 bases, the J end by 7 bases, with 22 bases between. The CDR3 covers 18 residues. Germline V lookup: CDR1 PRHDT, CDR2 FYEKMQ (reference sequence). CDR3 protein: CASSLGVERWGLGNEQFF. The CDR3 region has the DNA TGTGCCAGCAGCTTAGGAGTTGAGCGGTGGGGCCTTGGTAATGAGCAGTTCTTC.

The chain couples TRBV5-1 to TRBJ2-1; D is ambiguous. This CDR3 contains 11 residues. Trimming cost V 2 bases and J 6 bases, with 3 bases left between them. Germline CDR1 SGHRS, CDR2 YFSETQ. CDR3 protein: CASSFGNEQFF. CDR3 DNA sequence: TGCGCCAGCAGCTTCGGCAATGAGCAGTTCTTC.

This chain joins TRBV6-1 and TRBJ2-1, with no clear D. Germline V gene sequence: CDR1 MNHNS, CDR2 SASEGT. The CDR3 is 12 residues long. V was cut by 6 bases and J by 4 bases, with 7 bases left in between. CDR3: CASRKGYNEQFF. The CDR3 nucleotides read TGTGCCAGCAGAAAGGGATACAATGAGCAGTTCTTC.

CDR3 bases: TGTGCCATCAGTGACGTGGCGGAGCAGTACTTC. Translating gives CAISDVAEQYF. V and J are TRBV10-3 and TRBJ2-7, with no clear D. The V and J ends lost 3 bases and 7 bases respectively, with 7 bases between them. The CDR3 runs 11 residues. Germline V gene data show CDR1 as ENHRY and CDR2 as SYGVKD.